This T cell receptor beta chain stems from a study of shared clonotypes between healthy human individuals. A note on this clone: A read error may be the cause here, since a much bigger clone is one base away.

The method was immunoSEQ multiplex PCR; TCRdb's version includes in-frame clones alone and lacks a portion of them. Of about 2 million clones detected, 90% to 95% appear once; the ten largest clones hold 0.1% to 0.15%. The CDR3 is 13 residues long. Germline CDR1 and CDR2: SGHVS and FNYEAQ. Trimming left V 1 base short and J 5 bases short, with 6 bases between. J is TRBJ1-5 and V is TRBV7-6; no reliable D call. This clonotype originated in a man between 18 and 29 years old in good health. The sequenced material came from naive CD4+ T cells sorted from blood. As to subset: CD45RA+ positively selected. CDR3 sequence reads: CASSLVRDQPQHF. CDR3 nucleotide sequence: TGTGCCAGCAGCTTAGTCCGGGATCAGCCCCAGCATTTT. Combining the CDR3 with reference TRBV7-6 and TRBJ1-5 gives the whole variable domain GAGVSQSPRYKVTKRGQDVALRCDPISGHVSLYWYRQALGQGPEFLTYFNYEAQQDKSGLPNDRFSAERPEGSISTLTIQRTEQRDSAMYRCASSLVRDQPQHFGDGTRLSIL.